Listed below are T cell receptor beta chains from one sample, sequenced in a study of beta chain features in type 1 diabetes. The method was immunoSEQ multiplex PCR; TCRdb's version includes in-frame clones alone and lacks a portion of them. This sample has about 16,000 clones, with 45% to 55% found just once. Sequenced material: stem cell memory CD4+ T cells from blood. The receptors here all came from a woman under 30 in good health. Both conserved end residues are part of each CDR3. The D gene is left open where the match is weak. The size entry is marked missing in some rows and otherwise reads once, few, many or a size class.

CDR3	DNA	length	J	V	size	D
CASSAGYRSYEQYF	TGTGCCAGCAGCGCGGGCTACAGATCCTACGAGCAGTACTTC	14	TRBJ2-7	TRBV7-8	NA	NA
CASSLLAGGQPQHF	TGTGCCAGCAGCTTGTTGGCAGGGGGCCAGCCCCAGCATTTT	14	TRBJ1-5	TRBV5-5	NA	TRBD1
CASSGTVGPYNEQFF	TGTGCCAGCAGTGGGACAGTAGGGCCTTACAATGAGCAGTTCTTC	15	TRBJ2-1	TRBV25-1	few	NA
CASSRSGQERSPLHF	TGTGCCAGCAGCCGATCCGGACAGGAAAGATCACCCCTCCACTTT	15	TRBJ1-6	TRBV7-3	NA	TRBD1
CASSLQGSGSYNEQFF	TGTGCCAGCAGCTTACAGGGGAGTGGGTCCTACAATGAGCAGTTCTTC	16	TRBJ2-1	TRBV9	NA	TRBD1
CATSREDRGQETQYF	TGTGCCACCAGCAGAGAGGACAGGGGGCAAGAGACCCAGTACTTC	15	TRBJ2-5	TRBV15	few	TRBD1
CASSGTAANYGYTF	TGTGCCAGTAGTGGGACAGCAGCTAACTATGGCTACACCTTC	14	TRBJ1-2	TRBV19	NA	TRBD1
CSVGQGDWEQYF	TGCAGCGTTGGACAGGGGGATTGGGAGCAGTACTTC	12	TRBJ2-7	TRBV29-1	NA	TRBD1
CASSQVGTGNNEQFF	TGCGCCAGCAGCCAAGTCGGGACAGGGAATAATGAGCAGTTCTTC	15	TRBJ2-1	TRBV4-1	NA	TRBD1
CASSFGGTGANVLTF	TGCGCCAGCAGCTTCGGGGGAACTGGGGCCAACGTCCTGACTTTC	15	TRBJ2-6	TRBV5-1	once	NA
CASGLDIQGAAFF	TGTGCTAGTGGTTTGGACATCCAGGGGGCCGCGTTCTTC	13	TRBJ2-1	TRBV12-5	NA	TRBD1
CASSLGWTSIDNEQFF	TGCGCCAGCAGCTTGGGCTGGACTAGCATCGACAATGAACAGTTCTTC	16	TRBJ2-1	TRBV5-1	NA	TRBD2
CATSSLNYGYTF	TGTGCCACCAGCAGCTTAAACTATGGCTACACCTTC	12	TRBJ1-2	TRBV15	few	NA
CSVERYRLATYNEQFF	TGCAGCGTTGAAAGGTATCGACTAGCGACCTACAATGAGCAGTTCTTC	16	TRBJ2-1	TRBV29-1	NA	TRBD2
CASSSLSRTEKPYEQYF	TGTGCCAGCAGCTCACTCTCCCGGACAGAAAAACCCTACGAGCAGTACTTC	17	TRBJ2-7	TRBV7-2	NA	NA
CASRSPGGKSYEQYF	TGTGCCAGCAGATCACCAGGGGGAAAATCCTACGAGCAGTACTTC	15	TRBJ2-7	TRBV5-5	NA	TRBD1
CASSLAAGGNIDTQYF	TGTGCCAGCAGCTTGGCGGCAGGTGGAAACATAGATACGCAGTATTTT	16	TRBJ2-3	TRBV5-5	NA	NA
CASSELSGDTQYF	TGTGCCAGCAGTGAACTAAGTGGAGATACGCAGTATTTT	13	TRBJ2-3	TRBV6-5	few	NA
CASSPTGSYEQYF	TGTGCCAGCTCACCGACAGGGTCCTACGAGCAGTACTTC	13	TRBJ2-7	TRBV18	NA	TRBD1
CASSISPTGQSYEQYF	TGTGCCAGTAGTATCTCGCCGACGGGACAGTCCTACGAGCAGTACTTC	16	TRBJ2-7	TRBV19	few	TRBD1
CAWSVRGYNEQFF	TGTGCCTGGAGTGTACGGGGCTACAATGAGCAGTTCTTC	13	TRBJ2-1	TRBV30	few	NA
CASGKRGENTGELFF	TGTGCCAGCGGAAAGCGGGGGGAAAACACCGGGGAGCTGTTTTTT	15	TRBJ2-2	TRBV7-3	NA	TRBD2
CASSYLAGGRGDTQYF	TGTGCCAGCAGCTACTTAGCGGGAGGGCGGGGCGATACGCAGTATTTT	16	TRBJ2-3	TRBV7-2	NA	TRBD2
CSAGTAGGQYF	TGCAGTGCCGGGACCGCGGGAGGGCAGTACTTC	11	TRBJ2-7	TRBV20-1	NA	TRBD2
CASRAGTGAYEQYF	TGTGCCAGTCGGGCCGGGACAGGGGCCTACGAGCAGTACTTC	14	TRBJ2-7	TRBV18	NA	TRBD1
CASSQEAGYNEQFF	TGTGCCAGCAGCCAAGAAGCGGGTTACAATGAGCAGTTCTTC	14	TRBJ2-1	TRBV4-2	NA	NA
CASSEVKETQYF	TGTGCCAGCAGTGAAGTTAAAGAGACCCAGTACTTC	12	TRBJ2-5	TRBV2	NA	NA
CAWSVGGSYNSPLHF	TGTGCCTGGAGTGTCGGGGGGAGCTATAATTCACCCCTCCACTTT	15	TRBJ1-6	TRBV30	NA	NA
CASRGMGGSGYTF	TGTGCCAGCAGGGGCATGGGAGGGAGTGGCTACACCTTC	13	TRBJ1-2	TRBV7-6	NA	NA
CASSLVGLANTQYF	TGTGCCAGCAGTTTAGTGGGACTCGCGAACACGCAGTATTTT	14	TRBJ2-3	TRBV27	NA	NA
CASSRPGQRRYGYTF	TGTGCCAGTAGTAGACCGGGACAGAGACGCTATGGCTACACCTTC	15	TRBJ1-2	TRBV19	NA	TRBD1
CASSPTRGGYGYTF	TGTGCCAGCAGCCCCACGAGGGGGGGGTATGGCTACACCTTC	14	TRBJ1-2	TRBV6-6	NA	NA
CASETGKGAIGQPQHF	TGTGCCAGTGAAACAGGGAAGGGGGCCATCGGTCAGCCCCAGCATTTT	16	TRBJ1-5	TRBV28	NA	TRBD1
CASSQARVQGYTF	TGTGCCAGCAGCCAAGCCAGGGTCCAAGGCTACACCTTC	13	TRBJ1-2	TRBV14	few	NA
CASSPPGGAKVTQYF	TGTGCCAGCAGCCCGCCAGGAGGGGCTAAAGTTACGCAGTATTTT	15	TRBJ2-3	TRBV7-2	NA	NA
CASSPSGGLNEQYF	TGCGCCAGCAGTCCCTCCGGGGGGCTCAACGAGCAGTACTTC	14	TRBJ2-7	TRBV5-1	NA	NA
CASSSRSPASGSTDTQYF	TGCGCCAGCAGCTCCCGATCTCCGGCTAGCGGGAGCACAGATACGCAGTATTTT	18	TRBJ2-3	TRBV5-1	NA	TRBD2
CASSWVKGEGNTEAFF	TGTGCCAGCAGCTGGGTAAAAGGCGAGGGAAACACTGAAGCTTTCTTT	16	TRBJ1-1	TRBV7-8	NA	NA
CASSYLDRVWAGYTF	TGTGCCAGCAGTTACCTGGACAGGGTTTGGGCTGGCTACACCTTC	15	TRBJ1-2	TRBV6-5	NA	TRBD1
CASSQDGGKTQYF	TGTGCCAGCAGCCAAGATGGGGGCAAGACCCAGTACTTC	13	TRBJ2-5	TRBV14	NA	NA
CASSYSSSANYGYTF	TGTGCCAGCAGTTACTCGTCTTCCGCTAACTATGGCTACACCTTC	15	TRBJ1-2	TRBV6-5	NA	NA
CAWSVLGRGNSPLHF	TGTGCCTGGAGTGTACTGGGCAGGGGCAATTCACCCCTCCACTTT	15	TRBJ1-6	TRBV30	few	NA
CASSVGDSQGLTGELFF	TGCGCCAGCAGCGTCGGGGACAGCCAAGGACTTACCGGGGAGCTGTTTTTT	17	TRBJ2-2	TRBV5-1	NA	TRBD1
CASSLDPGGGTEAFF	TGCGCCAGCAGCTTGGACCCCGGGGGGGGCACTGAAGCTTTCTTT	15	TRBJ1-1	TRBV5-1	NA	NA
CASSYAGSYNEQFF	TGTGCCAGCAGCTACGCGGGATCCTACAATGAGCAGTTCTTC	14	TRBJ2-1	TRBV11-3	NA	NA
CASGTGPHNEQFF	TGTGCCAGCGGGACAGGGCCTCACAATGAGCAGTTCTTC	13	TRBJ2-1	TRBV7-7	few	TRBD1
CASGRDTEAFF	TGTGCCAGCGGGAGGGACACTGAAGCTTTCTTT	11	TRBJ1-1	TRBV2	NA	NA
CASSAGFYGYTF	TGTGCCAGCAGCGCCGGGTTTTATGGCTACACCTTC	12	TRBJ1-2	TRBV9	few	NA
CASSYQVGAPDTQYF	TGTGCCAGCAGTTACCAGGTGGGGGCCCCAGATACGCAGTATTTT	15	TRBJ2-3	TRBV6-5	NA	NA
CASQRISINEQFF	TGTGCCAGCCAGCGGATTTCCATAAATGAGCAGTTCTTC	13	TRBJ2-1	TRBV6-1	NA	NA